This T cell receptor (beta chain) was identified in a study of regulatory T cells in long-lasting Graves disease. Regarding time point: newly diagnosed GD, antithyroid drugs for less than 3 months. Making the TCR library involved RNA that had been extracted from PBMCs. This clonotype was picked up many times. Trimming stripped 3 bases from V and 10 bases from J, with 16 bases between. The CDR3 is 14 amino acids. The germline V gene has CDR1 SNHLY and CDR2 FYNNEI. Investigators prepared the TCR beta libraries by applying iRepertoire HTBI primers and Arm-PCR of CDR3 regions. TCRdb re-called the multiplex PCR reads through MiXCR, storing one row per CDR3 protein. The sample holds 600,000 to 650,000 distinct CDR3 sequences, 15% to 20% seen once. The same data also went into a second study, on T cells in Graves' hyperthyroidism and ophthalmopathy. From that study: The blood repertoire included most of the expanded thyroid clonotypes above 0.001. Ophthalmopathy stood apart from stable hyperthyroidism in a 13 V-J model.

The clonotype was recovered from a woman aged 25 to 45 with Graves disease. The sample consisted of peripheral blood mononuclear cells (PBMCs), taken at new diagnosis, from a patient treated with antithyroid drugs. J is TRBJ2-1 and V is TRBV2, with D unresolved. The CDR3 DNA sequence: TGTGCCAGCAGTGAGGAACGCCCAATGGGGGAGCAGTTCTTC. Translated: CASSEERPMGEQFF.